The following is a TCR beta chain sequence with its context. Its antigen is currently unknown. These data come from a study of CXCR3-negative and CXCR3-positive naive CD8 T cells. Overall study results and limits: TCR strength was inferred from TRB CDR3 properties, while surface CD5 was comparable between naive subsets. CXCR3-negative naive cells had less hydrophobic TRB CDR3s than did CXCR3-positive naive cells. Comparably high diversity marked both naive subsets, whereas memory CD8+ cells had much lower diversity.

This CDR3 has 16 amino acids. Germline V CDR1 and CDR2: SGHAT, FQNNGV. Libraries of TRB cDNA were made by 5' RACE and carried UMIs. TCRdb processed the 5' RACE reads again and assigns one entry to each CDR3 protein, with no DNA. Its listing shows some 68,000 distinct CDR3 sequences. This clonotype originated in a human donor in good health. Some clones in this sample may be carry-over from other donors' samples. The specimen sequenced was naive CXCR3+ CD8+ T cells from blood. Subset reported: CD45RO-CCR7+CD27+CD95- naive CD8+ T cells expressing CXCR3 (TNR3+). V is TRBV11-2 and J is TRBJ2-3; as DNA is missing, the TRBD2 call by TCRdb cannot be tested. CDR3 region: CASSLELAGGLNTQYF.